Listed here are 12 T cell receptor beta chains from one sample, sequenced in a study of OX40 agonist ivuxolimab in advanced cancers. Library creation used the immunoSEQ multiplex PCR assay. What TCRdb holds here is the immuneACCESS table cut down to in-frame rearrangements. Part of the clones is not present; checked against another copy, under half of the missing clones reflect an unresolved V gene, and the others are unexplained. Recorded for this sample are under 45,000 clones; around four fifths of them occurred a single time. Of the sample, about two fifths is held by the ten largest clones. The sequencing used CD4+ or CD8+ T cells sorted from blood, collected in a trial of the OX40 agonist ivuxolimab. Receptor source: an adult with an advanced solid tumor such as melanoma, head and neck, liver or kidney cancer.

This clone was seen a few times. The V gene is TRBV7-8, the J gene TRBJ1-5; a possible D gene is TRBD1 (5 bases). This CDR3 is 16 amino acids long. Looked up from germline, CDR1 is SGHVS and CDR2 is FQNEAQ. V lost 4 bases and J lost 7, with 20 bases in between. This chain's CDR3 is CASSSTYPSGAQPQHF. Written as DNA, the CDR3 is TGTGCCAGCAGCTCAACGTACCCGAGTGGGGCCCAGCCCCAGCATTTT.

This chain connects TRBV7-9 to TRBJ1-1; D remains unclear. The CDR3 is 14 residues long. Looked up from germline, CDR1 is SEHNR and CDR2 is FQNEAQ (reference sequence). V was trimmed by 1 base and J by 1 base, leaving 7 bases between them. The DNA for the CDR3 is TGTGCCAGCAGCTTAGGAGGTGCGAACACTGAAGCTTTCTTT. This gives the protein CASSLGGANTEAFF.

This chain links TRBV5-4 with TRBJ1-1; D is undetermined. The V gene's germline CDR1 is SGHNT and CDR2 YYREEE (reference sequence). V was shortened by 4 bases and J by 3 bases, with 16 bases between the two germline ends. The CDR3 is 15 residues long. CDR3 region: CASSAVYGRDTEAFF. The CDR3 nucleotides read TGTGCCAGCAGCGCGGTCTACGGACGGGACACTGAAGCTTTCTTT.

CDR3 sequence reads: CASSIETGNYGYTF. DNA of the CDR3: TGTGCCAGTAGTATCGAGACAGGGAACTATGGCTACACCTTC. The rearrangement joins TRBV19 to TRBJ1-2, with 7 bases identical to TRBD1. Trimming at V came to 3 bases and at J to 2 bases, leaving 3 bases not matched to a gene. Germline V gene lookup returns CDR1 LNHDA and CDR2 SQIVND (reference sequence). The CDR3 sequence is 14 residues long.

The rearrangement joins TRBV5-1 to TRBJ2-2, with D hard to call. The CDR3 runs to 14 residues. Trimming stripped 3 bases from V and 7 bases from J, with 13 bases between. Germline values: CDR1 SGHRS, CDR2 YFSETQ. CDR3 sequence (DNA): TGCGCCAGCAGCTCCGGGTCGGCATACGGGGAGCTGTTTTTT. Its protein is CASSSGSAYGELFF.

The sample holds a few counts of this clone. The V and J genes are TRBV18 and TRBJ1-4; D gene unclear. CDR3 length: 17 residues. Germline CDR1 is KGHSH and CDR2 is LQKENI. Trimming cost V 0 bases and J 0 bases, with 11 bases left between them. CDR3 nucleotide sequence: TGTGCCAGCTCACCACCTCTGGCAGACTCAACTAATGAAAAACTGTTTTTT. It yields the protein CASSPPLADSTNEKLFF.

V and J are TRBV5-1 and TRBJ2-1; TRBD2 matches at 10 bases. The CDR3 contains 15 residues. Per germline, CDR1 SGHRS and CDR2 YFSETQ. Trimming took 7 bases from V and 2 from J; bases not matched to a gene: 6. CDR3 coding DNA: TGCGCCAGCGGACCGAGCGGGGGGGCCTACAATGAGCAGTTCTTC. Translating it yields CASGPSGGAYNEQFF.

V usage is TRBV29-1 and J usage is TRBJ2-1; D is ambiguous. The V end was cut by 7 bases, the J end by 4 bases, with 5 bases between. This CDR3 region has 10 residues. From germline, CDR1 is SQVTM and CDR2 ANQGSEA. CDR3: CSAGYNEQFF. The DNA of the CDR3 is TGCAGCGCGGGTTACAATGAGCAGTTCTTC.

The V call is TRBV4-2, the J call TRBJ1-5; D unresolved. Trimming cost V 0 bases and J 4 bases, with 19 bases left between them. The CDR3 is made up of 18 amino acids. Germline assignment: CDR1 LGHNA and CDR2 YNFKEQ. CDR3 nucleotides: TGTGCCAGCAGCCAAGATGGTGGACCCGGCCGGCGAAATCAGCCCCAGCATTTT. Residues: CASSQDGGPGRRNQPQHF.

The chain has TRBV5-4 and TRBJ2-7; D not resolved. V was clipped by 3 bases and J by 2 bases, with 12 bases between them. The CDR3 extends over 14 amino acids. Germline V gene data show CDR1 as SGHNT and CDR2 as YYREEE (reference sequence). The CDR3, as DNA: TGTGCCAGCAGCTCACCTCCTCTAGCCTACGAGCAGTACTTC. Encoded protein: CASSSPPLAYEQYF.

The V gene is TRBV7-3, the J gene TRBJ2-3, with D uncertain. V was clipped by 3 bases and J by 2 bases, with 12 bases between them. This CDR3 contains 15 residues. CDR1 and CDR2 from the germline V gene are SGHTA and FQGTGA. The CDR3, as DNA: TGTGCCAGCAGCTTTTCGGATTACCTCACAGATACGCAGTATTTT. As protein: CASSFSDYLTDTQYF.

The J gene is TRBJ2-7, the V gene TRBV5-1, with D maybe TRBD2 (6 bases). Trimming shortened V by 0 bases and J by 7 bases, and 14 bases separated the two germline ends. This CDR3 region has 14 residues. Germline CDR1 and CDR2: SGHRS and YFSETQ. The CDR3 spells CASSLGQGGQEQYF. DNA for the CDR3: TGCGCCAGCAGCTTGGGGCAGGGAGGTCAGGAGCAGTACTTC.